This T cell receptor beta chain was captured by sequencing in a study of CD8 T cells in Susac syndrome. TCR beta sequences were obtained from blood CD8+ and CD4+ T cells. Trimming left V 0 bases short and J 8 bases short, with 10 bases between. The CDR3 consists of 14 residues. CDR1 is MNHEY, CDR2 SVGAGI, per germline. RNA in amounts of roughly 0.5 to 1 ug was reverse transcribed with random hexamers. TCR beta CDR3 was amplified by immunoSEQ multiplex PCR. This amplification extended across 54 Vbeta and 13 Jbeta segments. TCRdb re-analysed the immunoSEQ multiplex PCR reads in MiXCR, keeping a single row per CDR3 protein. The sample gives about 120,000 distinct CDR3 sequences, about 94% of which show up once; 0.21% is in the top ten.

Sequenced: CD8+ T cells from PBMCs. V and J are TRBV6-5 and TRBJ1-4; unclear D gene. The TCR sequence derives from a human donor with Susac syndrome. CDR3 protein: CASSYSAAGEKLFF. CDR3 nucleotide sequence: TGTGCCAGCAGTTACTCGGCAGCCGGGGAAAAACTGTTTTTT.